Below, 19 T cell receptor beta chains from the same sample are listed, as sequenced in a study of spatial heterogeneity in lung cancer. Noted time point: sample taken at primary tumor resection. MiXCR was run by TCRdb on the 5' RACE reads, yielding one entry per CDR3 protein. The data contain 39,000 or so distinct CDR3 sequences, roughly 7.4% of them singletons. The sequencing here drew on PBMCs, taken at surgery. Source of these receptors: a male donor with early-stage non-small cell lung cancer.

This clonotype has a count of ten or more. The chain is built from TRBV3-1 and TRBJ1-1, with unresolved D. The CDR3 spans 13 residues. The V gene's germline CDR1 is LGHDT and CDR2 YNNKEL (reference sequence). Trimming pared 2 bases from V and 6 bases from J, leaving 10 bases between. CDR3 bases: TGTGCCAGCAGCCAACGTGCACCCGCTGAAGCTTTCTTT. Its protein is CASSQRAPAEAFF.

This clonotype was detected ten times or more. V gene TRBV29-1 combines with J gene TRBJ1-1; D is unresolved. Germline CDR1 reads SQVTM; CDR2 reads ANQGSEA. V lost 5 bases to trimming and J lost 7 bases, with 11 bases between them. The CDR3 is made up of 11 amino acids. The CDR3 spells CSVSTDHEAFF. The DNA for the CDR3 is TGCAGCGTTTCCACGGATCATGAAGCTTTCTTT.

This clonotype has at least ten counts. J is TRBJ2-3 and V is TRBV30, with 11 bases aligning to TRBD2. After removal of 2 bases from V and 5 bases from J, the junction contained 9 bases not matched to a gene. The length of the CDR3 is 16 residues. In germline, CDR1 is GTSNPN, CDR2 SVGIG (reference sequence). CDR3 region: CAWSSRLAGPEDTQYF. Here the CDR3 DNA reads TGTGCCTGGAGTTCTAGACTAGCGGGACCGGAAGATACGCAGTATTTT.

This clonotype was counted at least ten times. V and J are TRBV27 and TRBJ1-2; 7 nucleotides align to TRBD1. The CDR3 contains 13 residues. CDR1 MNHEY and CDR2 SMNVEV come from the germline V gene (reference sequence). V was clipped by 6 bases and J by 5 bases; unmatched bases: 6. CDR3 amino acids: CASSMTGSYGYTF. DNA of the CDR3: TGTGCCAGCAGCATGACAGGGTCTTATGGCTACACCTTC.

The chain links TRBV4-2 to TRBJ2-1; TRBD2 aligns across 11 bases. The J segment lost 8 bases and the V segment lost 4 bases, leaving 10 bases of the junction unmatched. Germline CDR1 and CDR2: LGHNA and YNFKEQ. This CDR3 has 16 amino acids. CDR3 region: CASSLYTSGSNYEQFF. CDR3 sequence (DNA): TGTGCCAGCAGCCTCTATACTAGCGGGAGTAACTATGAGCAGTTCTTC.

Note on this clonotype: Given a much more abundant clone one base away, this may be a read error. The chain combines TRBV3-1 with TRBJ2-7; D unresolved. The CDR3 spans 11 residues. The germline V gene has CDR1 LGHDT and CDR2 YNNKEL (reference sequence). DNA of the CDR3: TGTGCCAGCAGCCTTTGGGCCGAGCAGCACTTC. It yields the protein CASSLWAEQHF.

This clonotype appeared a few times. This chain uses TRBV19 with TRBJ1-1, with 9 nucleotides matching TRBD1. Germline trimming cut 2 bases from V and 6 bases from J; bases unmatched to any gene: 7. Germline V gene sequence: CDR1 LNHDA, CDR2 SQIVND (reference sequence). The CDR3 length is 15 residues. CDR3 sequence reads: CASSITGGGVAEAFF. In DNA form, the CDR3 reads TGTGCCAGTAGTATAACAGGGGGCGGTGTCGCTGAAGCTTTCTTT.

This clonotype occurred many times. The chain carries TRBV10-3 and TRBJ1-3; TRBD1 matches at 7 bases. The CDR3 covers 14 residues. Germline assignment: CDR1 ENHRY and CDR2 SYGVKD. The trim removed 6 bases at V and 4 bases at J, leaving 6 bases unmatched. CDR3 sequence: CAISDSTGGNTIYF. The CDR3, as DNA: TGTGCCATCAGCGATTCGACAGGGGGAAACACCATATATTTT.

There are many counts of this clonotype. This chain joins TRBV6-5 and TRBJ1-6; D gene unclear. There are 15 residues in the CDR3. The germline gives CDR1 MNHEY, CDR2 SVGAGI. Trimming removed 5 bases at V and 7 bases at J, with 15 bases between. CDR3 sequence reads: CASSNNDGQNSPLHF. The CDR3 nucleotides read TGTGCCAGCAGTAACAACGATGGGCAGAATTCACCCCTCCACTTT.

This clonotype was counted only a few times. CDR3: CASTKGPGGLDTEAFF. CDR3 coding DNA: TGTGCCAGCACCAAGGGACCGGGGGGGCTGGACACTGAAGCTTTCTTT. This rearrangement joins TRBV12-3 or TRBV12-4 to TRBJ1-1, with a possible D match to TRBD1 (6 bases). This CDR3 has 16 amino acids. V was clipped by 7 bases and J by 3 bases, with 21 bases between them.

This clonotype was seen repeatedly, ten times or more. The chain is built from TRBV19 and TRBJ2-4; D possibly corresponds to TRBD2 (5 bases). Germline CDR1 is LNHDA and CDR2 is SQIVND (reference sequence). This CDR3 contains 16 residues. V was pared by 2 bases and J by 0 bases, with 11 bases between. CDR3 residues: CASSIPQGLAKNIQYF. The CDR3 DNA reads as TGTGCCAGTAGTATACCTCAAGGACTAGCCAAAAACATTCAGTACTTC.

This clonotype was observed a handful of times. The genes are TRBV12-3 or TRBV12-4 and TRBJ1-2; D gene uncertain. V was trimmed by 6 bases and J by 4 bases, leaving 21 bases between them. This CDR3 is built from 16 residues. Here the CDR3 reads CASSQTHRAESYGYTF. CDR3 DNA: TGTGCCAGCAGCCAGACCCACCGGGCAGAGTCCTATGGCTACACCTTC.

This clonotype qualifies as large. The chain carries TRBV29-1 and TRBJ1-3, with no clear D. Germline CDR1 is SQVTM and CDR2 is ANQGSEA. This CDR3 contains 14 residues. V lost 1 base to trimming and J lost 0 bases, with 7 bases between them. DNA for the CDR3: TGCAGCGTTGAAGCGGCGAACTCTGGAAACACCATATATTTT. Encoded protein: CSVEAANSGNTIYF. Drawing the rest from reference TRBV29-1 and TRBJ1-3, the complete variable domain is SAVISQKPSRDICQRGTSLTIQCQVDSQVTMMFWYRQQPGQSLTLIATANQGSEATYESGFVIDKFPISRPNLTFSTLTVSNMSPEDSSIYLCSVEAANSGNTIYFGEGSWLTVV.

Notes on this clonotype: One junction end disagrees with the germline gene, perhaps due to a read error. This rearrangement joins TRBV2 to TRBJ2-7; D is unresolved. The length of the CDR3 is 11 residues. CDR1 SNHLY and CDR2 FYNNEI come from the germline V gene. CDR3 coding DNA: TGTGCCAGCAGTGAAAGGCTATATTTAAGCTTC. It encodes CASSERLYLSF.

This clonotype was recorded a few times. The rearrangement joins TRBV27 to TRBJ1-6, with 8 bases matching TRBD1. This CDR3 has 14 residues. Germline CDR1 is MNHEY and CDR2 is SMNVEV (reference sequence). The trim removed 7 bases at V and 7 bases at J, leaving 6 bases unmatched. CDR3 sequence reads: CASILHRGNSPLHF. For the CDR3, the DNA is TGTGCCAGCATCTTACACAGGGGGAATTCACCCCTCCACTTT.

Many counts were recorded for this clonotype. The V call is TRBV27, the J call TRBJ1-5; D may be TRBD1 (5 bases). Germline CDR1 and CDR2: MNHEY and SMNVEV (reference sequence). Trimming took 5 bases from V and 3 from J, leaving 14 bases between them. CDR3 length equals 15 residues. The CDR3 DNA follows: TGTGCCAGCAGTCCCCTCGGGGGGGTCAATCAGCCCCAGCATTTT. Translation gives CASSPLGGVNQPQHF.

The chain joins TRBV5-1 to TRBJ2-1; TRBD1 matches at 9 bases. There are 14 residues in the CDR3. The germline gives CDR1 SGHRS, CDR2 YFSETQ. The V segment lost 2 bases and the J segment 8 bases; nucleotides outside the gene matches: 5. This CDR3 is CASSLPDRGHEQFF. CDR3 in DNA: TGCGCCAGCAGCTTACCGGACAGGGGCCATGAGCAGTTCTTC.

The rearrangement joins TRBV6-1 to TRBJ2-1; the D gene could be TRBD1 or TRBD2 (5 bases each). V lost 5 bases and J lost 5, with 10 bases in between. This CDR3 is built from 13 residues. The V gene's germline CDR1 is MNHNS and CDR2 SASEGT. Here the CDR3 reads CASSPGRDNEQFF. CDR3 nucleotide sequence: TGTGCCAGCAGTCCGGGGCGAGACAATGAGCAGTTCTTC.

This clonotype was seen at least ten times. The genes are TRBV7-3 and TRBJ2-2, with D uncertain. The CDR3 contains 14 residues. The ends were cut back, 1 base at V and 3 bases at J, with 6 bases in the middle. CDR1 is SGHTA, CDR2 FQGTGA, per germline. CDR3: CASSLRLDTGELFF. The CDR3 nucleotides are TGTGCCAGCAGCTTAAGACTCGACACCGGGGAGCTGTTTTTT.